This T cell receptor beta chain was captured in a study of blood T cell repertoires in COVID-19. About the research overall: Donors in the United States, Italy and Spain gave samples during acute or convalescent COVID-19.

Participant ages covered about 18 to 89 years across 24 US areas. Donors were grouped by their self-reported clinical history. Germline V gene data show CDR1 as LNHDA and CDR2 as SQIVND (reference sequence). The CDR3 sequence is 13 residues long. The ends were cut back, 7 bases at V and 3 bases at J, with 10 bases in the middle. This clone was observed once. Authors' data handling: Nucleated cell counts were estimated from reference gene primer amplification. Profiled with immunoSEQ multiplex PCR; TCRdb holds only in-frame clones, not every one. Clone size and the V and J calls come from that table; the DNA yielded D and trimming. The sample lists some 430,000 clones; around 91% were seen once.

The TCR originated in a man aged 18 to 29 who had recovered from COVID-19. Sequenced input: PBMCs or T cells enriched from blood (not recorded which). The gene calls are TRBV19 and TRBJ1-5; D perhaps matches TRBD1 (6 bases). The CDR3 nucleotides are TGTGCCAGTACGCAGGGGTCCAATCAGCCCCAGCATTTT. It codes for CASTQGSNQPQHF.